Following are 23 T cell receptor beta chains from one sample sequenced in a study of blood T cell repertoires in COVID-19. Some clones are missing from TCRdb's copy, which holds only in-frame ones; the method was immunoSEQ multiplex PCR. Here the sample spans 200,000 to 250,000 clones, about 88% being singletons. Material: PBMCs or T cells enriched from blood (not recorded which). These receptor sequences come from a woman aged 25 to 39 who had recovered from COVID-19.

The gene calls are TRBV7-3 and TRBJ2-1; D perhaps matches TRBD2 (6 bases). Trimming removed 3 bases from V and 3 bases from J, with 12 bases in between. CDR3 length equals 15 residues. Germline values: CDR1 SGHTA, CDR2 FQGTGA. This CDR3 is CASSFSGAIYNEQFF. The CDR3 region has the DNA TGTGCCAGCAGCTTTAGCGGCGCCATCTACAATGAGCAGTTCTTC.

J is TRBJ1-6 and V is TRBV10-3; D is possibly TRBD1 (6 bases). Deletions cut 4 bases from V and 6 bases from J, with 13 bases between. The CDR3 consists of 15 residues. Germline-derived CDR1 and CDR2 are ENHRY and SYGVKD. This chain's CDR3 is CAISAGEPSNSPLHF. For the CDR3, the DNA is TGTGCCATCAGTGCAGGGGAACCTTCTAATTCACCCCTCCACTTT.

The chain recombines TRBV11-2 with TRBJ1-1; 10 bases are a match to TRBD1. The CDR3 length is 14 residues. After removal of 0 bases from V and 7 bases from J, the junction contained 2 bases not matched to a gene. Germline values: CDR1 SGHAT, CDR2 FQNNGV. CDR3 amino acids: CASSLDGTGVEAFF. CDR3 coding DNA: TGTGCCAGCAGCTTAGATGGGACAGGGGTTGAAGCTTTCTTT.

The V call is TRBV19, the J call TRBJ2-7, with 11 bases fitting TRBD2. Trimming cost V 3 bases and J 5 bases; bases outside gene matches: 9. The CDR3 consists of 16 residues. Per the germline V gene, CDR1 is LNHDA and CDR2 is SQIVND (reference sequence). As DNA, the CDR3 is TGTGCCAGTAGTATTCAACCGGGACTAGCGGATCACGAGCAGTACTTC. Encoded protein: CASSIQPGLADHEQYF.

CDR3 in amino acids: CASSLSRNQPQHF. The CDR3 coding sequence is TGTGCCAGCAGTTTGTCGCGTAATCAGCCCCAGCATTTT. The V gene is TRBV12-3 or TRBV12-4, the J gene TRBJ1-5; D is unresolved. V lost 3 bases to trimming and J lost 4 bases, with 7 bases between them. This CDR3 contains 13 residues.

The sample holds many counts of this clone. This chain connects TRBV29-1 to TRBJ2-3; D might be TRBD1 (6 bases). The germline CDR1 and CDR2 sequences are SQVTM and ANQGSEA. The CDR3 totals 15 residues. Between the trimmed V and J ends, which lost 6 bases and 2 bases, there was a span of 18 bases. CDR3 sequence reads: CSVGAQTGATDTQYF. The CDR3 nucleotides are TGCAGCGTCGGGGCCCAGACAGGAGCCACAGATACGCAGTATTTT.

This clone was found a few times. The V gene is TRBV4-3, the J gene TRBJ2-5; D uncertain. V shed 0 bases and J shed 7 bases, with 9 bases lying between them. This CDR3 comprises 13 residues. Germline V gene sequence: CDR1 LGHNA, CDR2 YSLEER. CDR3: CASSQETRGTQYF. The DNA of the CDR3 is TGCGCCAGCAGCCAAGAGACCCGCGGGACCCAGTACTTC.

This clone was recorded a few times. The chain carries TRBV19 and TRBJ1-5; the D gene is possibly TRBD1 (5 bases). V lost 8 bases to trimming and J lost 4 bases, with 12 bases between them. CDR3 size: 13 residues. CDR1 is LNHDA and CDR2 is SQIVND in the germline V gene (reference sequence). The CDR3 DNA follows: TGTGCCAGTCTCGACAGACCTAATCAGCCCCAGCATTTT. Its protein product is CASLDRPNQPQHF.

This sequence joins TRBV7-6 and TRBJ1-6; D may be TRBD1 (5 bases). V was shortened by 5 bases and J by 6 bases, with 11 bases between the two germline ends. The CDR3 extends over 14 amino acids. In germline, CDR1 is SGHVS, CDR2 FNYEAQ. The CDR3 bases are TGTGCCAGCAGCCCGACAGCCCTTAATTCACCCCTCCACTTT. Its translation: CASSPTALNSPLHF. Full variable domain (missing parts from reference TRBV7-6 and TRBJ1-6): GAGVSQSPRYKVTKRGQDVALRCDPISGHVSLYWYRQALGQGPEFLTYFNYEAQQDKSGLPNDRFSAERPEGSISTLTIQRTEQRDSAMYRCASSPTALNSPLHFGNGTRLTVT.

The rearrangement uses TRBV9 and TRBJ2-1; 9 positions match TRBD2. This CDR3 spans 15 amino acids. From germline, CDR1 is SGDLS and CDR2 YYNGEE. With V trimmed by 5 bases and J by 7 bases, 10 bases remained unmatched. The CDR3 loop is CASRRAGGYENEQFF. CDR3 sequence (DNA): TGTGCCAGCAGGAGAGCGGGGGGTTATGAGAATGAGCAGTTCTTC.

This clone is a singleton in its sample. The CDR3 loop reads CASSLRYRGQGTEAFF. In DNA, the CDR3 is TGTGCCAGCAGCCTAAGGTACAGGGGGCAAGGCACTGAAGCTTTCTTT. The V and J genes are TRBV5-6 and TRBJ1-1; TRBD1 aligns across 9 bases. With V trimmed by 4 bases and J by 4 bases, 11 bases remained unmatched. The CDR3 has 16 residues. Germline values: CDR1 SGHDT, CDR2 YYEEEE.

The V gene is TRBV10-3, the J gene TRBJ1-2, with D possibly being TRBD1 (5 bases). The V end lost 2 bases, the J end lost 4 bases, and 14 bases lay between the germline ends. The CDR3 is made up of 15 amino acids. Germline V gene lookup returns CDR1 ENHRY and CDR2 SYGVKD. For the CDR3, the DNA is TGTGCCATCAGTGAGGTTAACGACAGAACCTATGGCTACACCTTC. The encoded protein is CAISEVNDRTYGYTF.

This sequence joins TRBV3-1 (or the pseudogene TRBV3-2) and TRBJ2-3; D is uncertain. CDR3 size: 18 residues. Trimming shortened V by 3 bases and J by 1 base, and 20 bases separated the two germline ends. Germline CDR1 is LGHDT and CDR2 is YNNKEL (reference sequence). CDR3 sequence: CASSQLVQLRTRTDTQYF. The CDR3 nucleotides read TGTGCCAGCAGCCAGTTGGTACAGCTAAGAACCCGCACAGATACGCAGTATTTT.

This clone is a singleton in its sample. The chain combines TRBV19 with TRBJ2-7; 7 positions match TRBD1. This CDR3 is built from 14 residues. Germline CDR1 is LNHDA and CDR2 is SQIVND (reference sequence). The V and J ends lost 4 bases and 4 bases, in that order; junction bases with no gene match: 7. CDR3: CASSTTGQGYEQYF. Here the CDR3 DNA reads TGTGCCAGTAGTACGACAGGGCAAGGGTACGAGCAGTACTTC.

This chain connects TRBV3-1 (or the pseudogene TRBV3-2) to TRBJ2-5; 7 bases are a match to TRBD2. Germline-derived CDR1 and CDR2 are LGHDT and YNNKEL (reference sequence). The CDR3 contains 15 residues. V lost 4 bases to trimming and J lost 0 bases; unmatched junction nucleotides: 5. CDR3 loop: CASSPSGNYQETQYF. CDR3 coding DNA: TGTGCCAGCAGCCCGAGCGGGAACTACCAAGAGACCCAGTACTTC.

The chain has TRBV5-1 and TRBJ2-7, with a weak D call TRBD2 (7 bases). The CDR3 is 14 residues long. Germline V gene data show CDR1 as SGHRS and CDR2 as YFSETQ. V lost 3 bases, J lost 2 bases, and 12 bases lay in between. The DNA of the CDR3 is TGCGCCAGCAGCTCAGGGGAGGGGGCCTACGAGCAGTACTTC. This encodes CASSSGEGAYEQYF.

The CDR3 DNA reads as TGTGCCAGCAGCCCTCGGGACAGATCGTCGGCCGGCTACACCTTC. Protein product: CASSPRDRSSAGYTF. The chain joins TRBV7-9 to TRBJ1-2; 7 nucleotides align to TRBD1. V shed 5 bases, J shed 8 bases, and the junction held 14 bases outside the gene matches. Germline-derived CDR1 and CDR2 are SEHNR and FQNEAQ (reference sequence). This CDR3 contains 15 residues.

This clone was observed once. This chain links TRBV7-9 with TRBJ1-1; a possible D gene is TRBD1 (6 bases). Trimming removed 5 bases at V and 0 bases at J, with 13 bases between. CDR1 SEHNR and CDR2 FQNEAQ come from the germline V gene (reference sequence). The CDR3 covers 15 residues. The CDR3 here is CASSPWTALNTEAFF. As DNA, the CDR3 is TGTGCCAGCAGCCCTTGGACAGCCTTGAACACTGAAGCTTTCTTT.

This sequence joins TRBV5-1 and TRBJ2-3; D is uncertain. Germline V gene data show CDR1 as SGHRS and CDR2 as YFSETQ. Between the trimmed V and J ends, which lost 4 bases and 1 base, there was a span of 13 bases. The CDR3 runs 15 residues. The CDR3 DNA follows: TGCGCCAGCAGCGTTGCAGGTCAGCGCACAGATACGCAGTATTTT. Translation: CASSVAGQRTDTQYF.

The V call is TRBV3-1 (or the pseudogene TRBV3-2), the J call TRBJ1-4; the D gene is possibly TRBD1 (6 bases). Germline lookup yields CDR1 LGHDT and CDR2 YNNKEL (reference sequence). The CDR3 is made up of 15 amino acids. The V gene lost 3 bases and the J gene lost 6 bases, with 14 bases spanning the gap. DNA for the CDR3: TGTGCCAGCAGCCACCGGGGGGCGGATTATGAAAAACTGTTTTTT. Its translation: CASSHRGADYEKLFF.

The chain carries TRBV21-1 and TRBJ1-2; TRBD1, the D gene given by the table, was not confirmed from the DNA. TRBV21-1 is a known pseudogene. The CDR3 runs to 15 residues. The CDR3 loop is CASSKVAGWDYGYTF. The CDR3 coding sequence is TGTGCCAGCAGCAAAGTTGCAGGGTGGGACTATGGCTACACCTTC.

The rearrangement joins TRBV27 to TRBJ2-3; 11 nucleotides match TRBD2. Trimming at V came to 9 bases and at J to 5 bases, leaving 7 bases not matched to a gene. This CDR3 comprises 14 residues. The V gene's germline CDR1 is MNHEY and CDR2 SMNVEV (reference sequence). In nucleotides, the CDR3 is TGTGCCAGTTCCAGACTAGCGGGGAAAGATACGCAGTATTTT. The encoded protein is CASSRLAGKDTQYF.

The rearrangement links TRBV3-1 (or the pseudogene TRBV3-2) to TRBJ2-1; D unresolved. Trimming took 3 bases from V and 6 from J, leaving 12 bases between them. This CDR3 is built from 14 residues. The germline V gene encodes CDR1 LGHDT and CDR2 YNNKEL (reference sequence). Here the CDR3 DNA reads TGTGCCAGCAGCCAGTCAGTTATCGTCAATGAGCAGTTCTTC. Protein sequence: CASSQSVIVNEQFF.